This T cell receptor (beta chain) was recorded in a study of blood T cell repertoires in COVID-19. For the study at large: Samples taken during acute and convalescent COVID-19 were collected in the United States, Italy and Spain. PBMCs, B-cell-depleted T cells, or T cells provided the cDNA or gDNA that made up the material.

Germline loops: CDR1 MNHEY, CDR2 SVGAGI. The V segment lost 10 bases and the J segment 1 base; nucleotides outside the gene matches: 6. CDR3 length: 13 amino acids. In the original processing: Amplification of reference gene primers was used by the study to estimate nucleated cell counts. This table comes from immunoSEQ multiplex PCR, and its TCRdb copy is limited to in-frame clones, with some not included. V, J and clone size are taken as reported in that table, and D and trimming were inferred from the DNA itself. This repertoire shows roughly 180,000 clones, roughly 85% found once; its top ten account for around 7.8%.

The specimen sequenced was peripheral blood. The chain links TRBV6-5 to TRBJ1-1, with 7 bases matching TRBD1. The sequence derives from a woman aged 60 to 75 with acute or convalescent COVID-19. The CDR3 DNA is TGTGCCACCCGGACAGGCACGAACACTGAAGCTTTCTTT. This translates into CATRTGTNTEAFF.